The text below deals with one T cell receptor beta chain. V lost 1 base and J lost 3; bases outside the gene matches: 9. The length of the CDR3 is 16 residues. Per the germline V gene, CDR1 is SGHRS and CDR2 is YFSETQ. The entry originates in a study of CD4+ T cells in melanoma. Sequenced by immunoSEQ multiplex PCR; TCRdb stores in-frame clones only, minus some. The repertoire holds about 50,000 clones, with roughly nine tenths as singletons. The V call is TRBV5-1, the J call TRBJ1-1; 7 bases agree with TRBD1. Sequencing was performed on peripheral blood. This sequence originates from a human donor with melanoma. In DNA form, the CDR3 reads TGCGCCAGCAGCTTGAACCCACAGGGGCGAGACACTGAAGCTTTCTTT. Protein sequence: CASSLNPQGRDTEAFF.